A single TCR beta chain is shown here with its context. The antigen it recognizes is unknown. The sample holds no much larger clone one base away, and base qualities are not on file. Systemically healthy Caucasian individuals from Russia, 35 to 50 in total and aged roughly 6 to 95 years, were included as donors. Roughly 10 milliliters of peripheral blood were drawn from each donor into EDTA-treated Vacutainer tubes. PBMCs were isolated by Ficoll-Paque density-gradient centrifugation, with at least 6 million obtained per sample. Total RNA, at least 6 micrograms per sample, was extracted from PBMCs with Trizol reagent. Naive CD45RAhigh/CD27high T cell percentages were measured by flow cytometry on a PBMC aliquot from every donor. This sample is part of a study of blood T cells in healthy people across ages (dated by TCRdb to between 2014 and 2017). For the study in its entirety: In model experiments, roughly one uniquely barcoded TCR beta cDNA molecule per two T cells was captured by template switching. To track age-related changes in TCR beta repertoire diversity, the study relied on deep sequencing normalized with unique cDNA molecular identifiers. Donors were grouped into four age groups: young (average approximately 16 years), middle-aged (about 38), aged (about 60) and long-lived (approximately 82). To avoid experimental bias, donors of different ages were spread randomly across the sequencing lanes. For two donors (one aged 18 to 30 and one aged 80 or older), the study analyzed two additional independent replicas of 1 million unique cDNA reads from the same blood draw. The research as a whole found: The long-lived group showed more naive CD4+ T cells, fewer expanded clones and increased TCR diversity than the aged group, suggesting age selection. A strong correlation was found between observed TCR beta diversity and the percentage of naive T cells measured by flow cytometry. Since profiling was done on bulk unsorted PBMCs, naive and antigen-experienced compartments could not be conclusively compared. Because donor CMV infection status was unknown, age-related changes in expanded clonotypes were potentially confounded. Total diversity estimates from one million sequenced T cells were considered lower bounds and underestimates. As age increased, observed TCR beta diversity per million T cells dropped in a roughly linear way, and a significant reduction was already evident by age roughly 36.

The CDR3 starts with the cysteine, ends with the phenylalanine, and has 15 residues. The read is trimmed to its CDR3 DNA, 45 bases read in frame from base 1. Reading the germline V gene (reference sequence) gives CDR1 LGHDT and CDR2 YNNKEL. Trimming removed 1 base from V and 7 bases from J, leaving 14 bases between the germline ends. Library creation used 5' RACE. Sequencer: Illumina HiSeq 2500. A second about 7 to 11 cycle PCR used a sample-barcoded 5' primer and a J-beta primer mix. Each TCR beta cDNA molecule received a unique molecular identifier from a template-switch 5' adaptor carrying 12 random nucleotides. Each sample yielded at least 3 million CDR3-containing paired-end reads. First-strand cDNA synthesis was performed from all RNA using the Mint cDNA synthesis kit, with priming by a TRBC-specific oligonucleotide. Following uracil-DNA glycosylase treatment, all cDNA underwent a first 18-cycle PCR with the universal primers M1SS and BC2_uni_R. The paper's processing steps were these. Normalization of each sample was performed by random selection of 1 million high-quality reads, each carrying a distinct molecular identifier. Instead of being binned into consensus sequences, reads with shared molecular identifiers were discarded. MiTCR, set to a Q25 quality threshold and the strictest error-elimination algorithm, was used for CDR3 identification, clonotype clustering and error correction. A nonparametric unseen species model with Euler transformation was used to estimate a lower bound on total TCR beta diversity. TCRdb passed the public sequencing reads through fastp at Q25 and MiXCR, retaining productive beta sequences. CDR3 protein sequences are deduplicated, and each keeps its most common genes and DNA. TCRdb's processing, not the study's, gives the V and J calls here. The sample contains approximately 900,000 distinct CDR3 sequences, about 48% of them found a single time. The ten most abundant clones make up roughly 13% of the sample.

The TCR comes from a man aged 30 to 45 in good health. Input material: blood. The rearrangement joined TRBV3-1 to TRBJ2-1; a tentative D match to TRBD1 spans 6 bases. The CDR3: CASSQAGARRNEQFF. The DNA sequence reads TGTGCCAGCAGCCAAGCAGGGGCTCGACGGAATGAGCAGTTCTTC.